Shown below are 20 T cell receptor beta chains from a single sample sequenced in a study of blood T cell repertoires in COVID-19. Profiled with immunoSEQ multiplex PCR; TCRdb holds only in-frame clones, not every one. The table lists more than 95,000 clones, around 90% of them singletons. Sequencing was done on a sample of peripheral blood. Source of these receptors: a human donor in a cohort sampled during active COVID-19.

The chain combines TRBV5-1 with TRBJ2-1, with D tentatively TRBD2 (5 bases). V was pared by 4 bases and J by 7 bases, with 15 bases between. The CDR3 runs 14 residues. Germline lookup yields CDR1 SGHRS and CDR2 YFSETQ. CDR3 in DNA: TGCGCCAGCAGCCGGGGAAACGAGGCAAATGAGCAGTTCTTC. Amino acid sequence: CASSRGNEANEQFF. The full variable domain, in which reference TRBV5-1 and TRBJ2-1 provide the parts outside the CDR3, is KAGVTQTPRYLIKTRGQQVTLSCSPISGHRSVSWYQQTPGQGLQFLFEYFSETQRNKGNFPGRFSGRQFSNSRSEMNVSTLELGDSALYLCASSRGNEANEQFFGPGTRLTVL.

J is TRBJ2-1 and V is TRBV6-5; D is perhaps TRBD2 (5 bases). V dropped 2 bases and J dropped 9 bases, with 17 bases sitting between them. From germline, CDR1 is MNHEY and CDR2 SVGAGI. This CDR3 region has 15 residues. The CDR3 loop reads CASSYRRPALGEQFF. CDR3 in DNA: TGTGCCAGCAGTTACCGTAGGCCTGCACTAGGTGAGCAGTTCTTC.

The chain carries TRBV11-2 and TRBJ2-7, with 9 bases lining up with TRBD1. There are 14 residues in the CDR3. Germline values: CDR1 SGHAT, CDR2 FQNNGV. The V gene end was trimmed by 3 bases and the J gene end by 1 base; junction bases not matched to a gene: 1. The CDR3 reads CASSFGTGSYEQYF. DNA for the CDR3: TGTGCCAGCAGCTTCGGGACAGGGTCCTACGAGCAGTACTTC.

The V and J genes are TRBV10-3 and TRBJ1-2, with 9 bases lining up with TRBD1. Trimming removed 5 bases from V and 1 base from J; junction bases left unmatched: 2. CDR1 and CDR2 (germline): ENHRY, SYGVKD. The CDR3 is 14 amino acids. The CDR3 reads CAISRDRDNYGYTF. Here the CDR3 DNA reads TGTGCCATCAGTAGGGACAGGGATAACTATGGCTACACCTTC.

This clone was found once. This chain links TRBV4-2 with TRBJ1-4; maybe TRBD1 (5 bases). Trimming shortened V by 6 bases and J by 8 bases, and 13 bases separated the two germline ends. CDR1 and CDR2 from the germline V gene are LGHNA and YNFKEQ. The CDR3 has 13 amino acids. CDR3 residues: CASSPGIEEKLFF. The DNA for the CDR3 is TGTGCCAGCAGTCCAGGGATCGAAGAAAAACTGTTTTTT.

The chain has TRBV6-5 and TRBJ2-1, with 9 bases identical to TRBD1. The J segment lost 8 bases and the V segment lost 2 bases, leaving 7 bases of the junction unmatched. CDR1 is MNHEY and CDR2 is SVGAGI in the germline V gene. The CDR3 extends over 15 amino acids. As DNA, the CDR3 is TGTGCCAGCAGTTACGGGGACAGGGCCTGGGATGAGCAGTTCTTC. Amino acids: CASSYGDRAWDEQFF.

This clone was counted once. The chain carries TRBV11-2 and TRBJ2-7; 9 nucleotides align to TRBD1. CDR3 length: 15 residues. Germline lookup yields CDR1 SGHAT and CDR2 FQNNGV. Trimming took 0 bases from V and 5 from J; bases not matched to a gene: 5. The CDR3 sequence: CASSLEDRGFDEQYF. The CDR3 DNA reads as TGTGCCAGCAGCTTAGAGGACAGGGGCTTCGACGAGCAGTACTTC.

The table lists this clone with a count of one. The chain couples TRBV7-2 to TRBJ2-1; TRBD1 matches at 9 bases. Per germline, CDR1 SGHTA and CDR2 FQGNSA. V lost 3 bases to trimming and J lost 7 bases; unmatched junction nucleotides: 7. This CDR3 is built from 15 residues. CDR3 sequence (DNA): TGTGCCAGCAGCTTGAAGCTGACAGGGGGGAATGAGCAGTTCTTC. Protein product: CASSLKLTGGNEQFF.

The chain has TRBV5-1 and TRBJ2-7, with 12 bases identical to TRBD1. Trimming at V came to 4 bases and at J to 6 bases, leaving 5 bases not matched to a gene. CDR1 SGHRS and CDR2 YFSETQ come from the germline V gene. The CDR3 has 14 residues. CDR3 in DNA: TGCGCCAGCAGCCCCGGGACAGGGGGCGCCGAGCAGTACTTC. Translating it yields CASSPGTGGAEQYF. Full variable domain (remainder filled in from reference TRBV5-1 and TRBJ2-7): KAGVTQTPRYLIKTRGQQVTLSCSPISGHRSVSWYQQTPGQGLQFLFEYFSETQRNKGNFPGRFSGRQFSNSRSEMNVSTLELGDSALYLCASSPGTGGAEQYFGPGTRLTVT.

V and J are TRBV9 and TRBJ2-7; no reliable D call. V lost 2 bases to trimming and J lost 1 base, with 7 bases between them. This CDR3 has 13 residues. Germline loops: CDR1 SGDLS, CDR2 YYNGEE. The CDR3 sequence: CASSVQESYEQYF. CDR3 DNA sequence: TGTGCCAGCAGCGTTCAGGAATCCTACGAGCAGTACTTC. The full variable domain, with the rest looked up from reference TRBV9 and TRBJ2-7, is DSGVTQTPKHLITATGQRVTLRCSPRSGDLSVYWYQQSLDQGLQFLIQYYNGEERAKGNILERFSAQQFPDLHSELNLSSLELGDSALYFCASSVQESYEQYFGPGTRLTVT.

This clone was picked up one time. V is TRBV12-3 or TRBV12-4 and J is TRBJ2-7; D remains unclear. The CDR3 is 13 amino acids. The germline V and J ends were trimmed by 4 bases and 0 bases, with 7 bases remaining between them. DNA for the CDR3: TGTGCCAGCAGTTCCTATGACTCCTACGAGCAGTACTTC. This codes for CASSSYDSYEQYF.

The J gene is TRBJ1-1, the V gene TRBV5-1; D call uncertain. The V and J ends lost 1 base and 1 base respectively, with 11 bases between them. The V gene's germline CDR1 is SGHRS and CDR2 YFSETQ. This CDR3 has 15 residues. The CDR3 spells CASSLQPGENTEAFF. CDR3 nucleotide sequence: TGCGCCAGCAGCTTGCAACCGGGTGAGAACACTGAAGCTTTCTTT.

The rearrangement joins TRBV5-4 to TRBJ2-2, with 12 positions matching TRBD2. V was pared by 4 bases and J by 5 bases, with 9 bases of the junction left unmatched. The CDR3 has 17 residues. CDR1 and CDR2 (germline): SGHNT, YYREEE (reference sequence). CDR3 region: CASSLGLAGLETGELFF. The DNA of the CDR3 is TGTGCCAGCAGCCTGGGACTAGCGGGTCTGGAAACCGGGGAGCTGTTTTTT.

CDR3 nucleotide sequence: TGTGCAAGTCGCTTAGATCTCCCTACTAGCGGACCCACAGATACGCAGTATTTT. Encoded protein: CASRLDLPTSGPTDTQYF. This chain joins TRBV12-2 and TRBJ2-3; TRBD2, as called in the table, went unchecked against the DNA. TRBV12-2 is tagged as a pseudogene. CDR3 size: 18 residues.

The CDR3 nucleotides read TGTGCCAGCAGCCAATCCCTGGACAGGCGTCACAATCAGCCCCAGCATTTT. Residues: CASSQSLDRRHNQPQHF. V is TRBV7-6 and J is TRBJ1-5; 7 bases are shared with TRBD1. With V trimmed by 5 bases and J by 3 bases, 13 bases remained unmatched. Germline lookup yields CDR1 SGHVS and CDR2 FNYEAQ. CDR3 length: 17 amino acids.

This clone has only one observation. Here the CDR3 DNA reads TGTGCCAGCAGGGTCCCGGGACAGGGAACTGAAGCTTTCTTT. It yields the protein CASRVPGQGTEAFF. The chain carries TRBV28 and TRBJ1-1; 9 bases agree with TRBD1. The CDR3 totals 14 residues. V trimming: 6 bases; J trimming: 5 bases; junction bases outside the gene matches: 7. Germline V gives CDR1 MDHEN, CDR2 SYDVKM.

V is TRBV6-2 or TRBV6-3 and J is TRBJ2-7; 12 positions match TRBD2. In germline, CDR1 is MNHEY, CDR2 SVGEGT. With V trimmed by 6 bases and J by 2 bases, 14 bases remained unmatched. This CDR3 contains 18 residues. CDR3 amino acids: CASRPTRTSGTRAYEQYF. In nucleotides, the CDR3 is TGTGCCAGCAGGCCTACCCGGACTAGCGGGACTCGGGCCTACGAGCAGTACTTC.

V is TRBV7-2 and J is TRBJ1-2; 7 bases are a match to TRBD1. Germline CDR1 SGHTA, CDR2 FQGNSA. J gave up 7 bases and V 1 base, and 6 bases lay outside the gene matches. The CDR3 contains 14 residues. CDR3: CASSLGRGAGGYTF. CDR3 nucleotides: TGTGCCAGCAGCTTAGGCAGGGGGGCCGGTGGCTACACCTTC.

V and J are TRBV5-6 and TRBJ1-1, with 10 bases matching TRBD1. The CDR3 totals 16 residues. Germline loops: CDR1 SGHDT, CDR2 YYEEEE. The V segment lost 6 bases and the J segment 0 bases; nucleotides outside the gene matches: 8. CDR3 DNA sequence: TGTGCCAGCACCCCTGGGACAGGGGTAATGAACACTGAAGCTTTCTTT. Encoded protein: CASTPGTGVMNTEAFF.

The table lists this clone with a few counts. The chain couples TRBV3-1 (or the pseudogene TRBV3-2) to TRBJ1-4, with a possible D match to TRBD1 (6 bases). The CDR3 is 16 amino acids. CDR1 is LGHDT and CDR2 is YNNKEL in the germline V gene (reference sequence). V was shortened by 1 base and J by 6 bases, with 15 bases between the two germline ends. The CDR3: CASSQGIGGGYEKLFF. The DNA of the CDR3 is TGTGCCAGCAGCCAAGGGATTGGTGGGGGCTATGAAAAACTGTTTTTT.